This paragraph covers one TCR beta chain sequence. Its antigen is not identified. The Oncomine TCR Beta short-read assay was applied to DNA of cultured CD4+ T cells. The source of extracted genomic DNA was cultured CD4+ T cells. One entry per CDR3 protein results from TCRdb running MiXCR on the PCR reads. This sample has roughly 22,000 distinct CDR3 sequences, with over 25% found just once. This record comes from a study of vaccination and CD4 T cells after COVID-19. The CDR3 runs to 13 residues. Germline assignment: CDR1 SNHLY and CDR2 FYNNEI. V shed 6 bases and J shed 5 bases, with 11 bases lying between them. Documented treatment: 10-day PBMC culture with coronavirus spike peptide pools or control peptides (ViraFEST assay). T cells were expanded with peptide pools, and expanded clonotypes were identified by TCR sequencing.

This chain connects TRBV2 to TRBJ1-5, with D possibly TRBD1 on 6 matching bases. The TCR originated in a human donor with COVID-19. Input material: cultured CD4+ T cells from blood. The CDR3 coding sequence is TGTGCCAGCAGAGGACAGTTCCATCAGCCCCAGCATTTT. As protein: CASRGQFHQPQHF. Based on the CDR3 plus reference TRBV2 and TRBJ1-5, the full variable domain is EPEVTQTPSHQVTQMGQEVILRCVPISNHLYFYWYRQILGQKVEFLVSFYNNEISEKSEIFDDQFSVERPDGSNFTLKIRSTKLEDSAMYFCASRGQFHQPQHFGDGTRLSIL.